This TCR beta chain was identified during a study of vaccination effects on CD4 cells after COVID-19. Sequencing used immunoSEQ multiplex PCR; TCRdb keeps in-frame clones, though not all of them. The table has roughly 40,000 clones, 65% to 75% seen once; the top ten hold more than 7%. The CDR3 runs 13 residues. Germline V CDR1 and CDR2: MNHNS, SASEGT. V lost 2 bases, J lost 8 bases, and 12 bases lay in between. A word on this clone: Its antigen is as yet unknown.

Once cultured for approximately 10 days, the cells underwent separation to obtain CD4+ T cells. Participants were vaccinated with two doses of either the BNT162b2 or mRNA-1273 vaccine. Having tested negative for nucleocapsid antibodies, the vaccine recipients showed no prior SARS-CoV-2 infection. Each culture had half its medium swapped for IL-2 medium on days 3 and 7. This specimen consisted of CD4+ T cells from PBMCs cultured without peptide, obtained after COVID-19 vaccination. This clonotype was obtained from a human donor who received a COVID-19 vaccine. This chain joins TRBV6-1 and TRBJ1-1, with D hard to call. The CDR3 coding sequence is TGTGCCAGCAGTGAATTCTTTGCGGAGGAAGCTTTCTTT. This gives the protein CASSEFFAEEAFF.